These 18 T cell receptor beta chains were sequenced from one sample in a study of graft-versus-host responses after intestinal transplantation (dated by TCRdb to the early 2020s). These TCRs are of unknown antigen specificity. This specimen's time point label, interpreted: cells obtained before transplantation from donor or recipient. The receptor library was made with the immunoSEQ multiplex PCR assay. Sourced from immuneACCESS, this table was stored by TCRdb with only in-frame sequences that have V and J called. A share of the clones is absent; for the studies checked, an unresolved V gene accounts for under half, and the remainder has no known explanation. For this sample the table gives fewer than 95,000 clones, of which over 85% were detected only once. The biggest ten clones account for roughly 0.49% of the sample. The sequenced sample was unstimulated CD8+ T cells sorted from spleen or lymph node cells, obtained before intestinal transplant. These receptors originate from a human donor who received an intestinal transplant.

This chain joins TRBV6-5 and TRBJ2-7; TRBD1 is a possible D gene (7 bases). V lost 2 bases, J lost 6 bases, and 14 bases lay in between. The length of the CDR3 is 14 residues. Germline CDR1 MNHEY, CDR2 SVGAGI. For the CDR3, the DNA is TGTGCCAGCAGTTACGGAGGGGGCCTCCCCGAGCAGTACTTC. Translation gives CASSYGGGLPEQYF.

The chain employs TRBV19 and TRBJ1-6; D call uncertain. Germline V gene sequence: CDR1 LNHDA, CDR2 SQIVND (reference sequence). The ends were cut back, 3 bases at V and 7 bases at J, with 7 bases in the middle. The length of the CDR3 is 13 residues. Here the CDR3 DNA reads TGTGCCAGTAGTATCCCGGGAAATTCACCCCTCCACTTT. Protein sequence: CASSIPGNSPLHF.

The rearrangement links TRBV7-2 to TRBJ2-1; weak D call: TRBD1 (6 bases). Germline V lookup: CDR1 SGHTA, CDR2 FQGNSA. The germline V and J ends were trimmed by 2 bases and 3 bases, with 17 bases remaining between them. The CDR3 covers 17 residues. CDR3 sequence (DNA): TGTGCCAGCAGCTTAACCCACAGGGAAGGGGTCTACAATGAGCAGTTCTTC. Translating gives CASSLTHREGVYNEQFF.

The CDR3 spells CASSFGLAGGYEQYF. CDR3 sequence (DNA): TGCGCCAGCAGCTTCGGACTAGCGGGAGGCTACGAGCAGTACTTC. The rearrangement joins TRBV5-1 to TRBJ2-7, with 14 bases identical to TRBD2. CDR1 and CDR2 (germline): SGHRS, YFSETQ. The trim removed 2 bases at V and 3 bases at J, leaving 1 base unmatched. This CDR3 has 15 amino acids.

The chain links TRBV19 to TRBJ2-1; D might be TRBD1 (6 bases). Looked up from germline, CDR1 is LNHDA and CDR2 is SQIVND (reference sequence). The CDR3 is 14 amino acids. The V gene lost 8 bases and the J gene lost 9 bases, with 20 bases spanning the gap. This CDR3 is CASLMSGVWGEQFF. Here the CDR3 DNA reads TGTGCCAGTTTAATGTCAGGGGTATGGGGTGAGCAGTTCTTC.

This clone was counted a single time. This chain connects TRBV9 to TRBJ2-2; no firm D call. The CDR3 runs to 12 residues. Germline V gene sequence: CDR1 SGDLS, CDR2 YYNGEE. Trimming pared 0 bases from V and 7 bases from J, leaving 4 bases between. CDR3 DNA sequence: TGTGCCAGCAGCGTAGGTCTCGGGGAGCTGTTTTTT. Translating gives CASSVGLGELFF. The whole variable domain, filled in from reference TRBV9 and TRBJ2-2, reads DSGVTQTPKHLITATGQRVTLRCSPRSGDLSVYWYQQSLDQGLQFLIQYYNGEERAKGNILERFSAQQFPDLHSELNLSSLELGDSALYFCASSVGLGELFFGEGSRLTVL.

The count of this clone is one. The chain couples TRBV2 to TRBJ1-2, with TRBD1 matching over 7 bases. Germline assignment: CDR1 SNHLY and CDR2 FYNNEI. The CDR3 is 15 residues long. After removal of 4 bases from V and 5 bases from J, the junction contained 10 bases not matched to a gene. The CDR3 region has the DNA TGTGCCAGCAGTGCTGACAGGGAGGCTCCGTATGGCTACACCTTC. Translated, it gives CASSADREAPYGYTF.

J is TRBJ2-7 and V is TRBV28; TRBD2 agrees at 9 bases. Germline CDR1 is MDHEN and CDR2 is SYDVKM. The CDR3 is made up of 18 amino acids. With 2 bases clipped from V and 4 bases from J, the junction kept 15 bases outside the gene matches. The chain's CDR3 is CASSLTGRGLAGWYEQYF. In nucleotides, the CDR3 is TGTGCCAGCAGTTTAACCGGCCGGGGGCTAGCGGGATGGTACGAGCAGTACTTC.

This clone occurred a few times. The chain is built from TRBV10-3 and TRBJ1-4, with D unresolved. Germline V gene lookup returns CDR1 ENHRY and CDR2 SYGVKD. V was clipped by 3 bases and J by 5 bases, with 7 bases between them. This CDR3 is 13 amino acids long. The CDR3 is CAISDQYNEKLFF. In nucleotides, the CDR3 is TGTGCCATCAGTGACCAGTACAATGAAAAACTGTTTTTT.

This chain joins TRBV5-1 and TRBJ1-2; D unresolved. The germline CDR1 and CDR2 sequences are SGHRS and YFSETQ. This CDR3 is 13 amino acids long. The V end lost 4 bases, the J end lost 6 bases, and 13 bases lay between the germline ends. CDR3 sequence (DNA): TGCGCCAGCAGCGAGGAGGACGGTGATGGCTACACCTTC. It is translated as CASSEEDGDGYTF. The full variable domain, with the rest looked up from reference TRBV5-1 and TRBJ1-2, is KAGVTQTPRYLIKTRGQQVTLSCSPISGHRSVSWYQQTPGQGLQFLFEYFSETQRNKGNFPGRFSGRQFSNSRSEMNVSTLELGDSALYLCASSEEDGDGYTFGSGTRLTVV.

This rearrangement joins TRBV6-5 to TRBJ1-2; weak D call: TRBD1 (5 bases). Deletions cut 6 bases from V and 1 base from J, with 12 bases between. The CDR3 covers 14 residues. Looked up from germline, CDR1 is MNHEY and CDR2 is SVGAGI. DNA of the CDR3: TGTGCCAGCAGCCCCCCGGGGGTTAACTATGGCTACACCTTC. Amino acid sequence: CASSPPGVNYGYTF.

The V and J genes are TRBV9 and TRBJ2-5, with D possibly matching TRBD1 (5 bases). This CDR3 has 12 amino acids. The germline gives CDR1 SGDLS, CDR2 YYNGEE. V was trimmed by 2 bases and J by 4 bases, leaving 6 bases between them. Here the CDR3 DNA reads TGTGCCAGCAGCGTCCAGGGAGAGACCCAGTACTTC. Encoded protein: CASSVQGETQYF.

V usage is TRBV6-1 and J usage is TRBJ2-7; TRBD2 matches at 7 bases. Germline values: CDR1 MNHNS, CDR2 SASEGT. V was clipped by 8 bases and J by 2 bases; unmatched bases: 3. The CDR3 totals 12 residues. CDR3 sequence reads: CASGLGAYEQYF. CDR3 sequence (DNA): TGTGCCAGCGGACTAGGAGCCTACGAGCAGTACTTC.

The V gene is TRBV7-6, the J gene TRBJ2-3; 12 positions match TRBD2. Germline CDR1 and CDR2: SGHVS and FNYEAQ. J was trimmed by 0 bases and V by 5 bases; bases with no gene match: 9. This CDR3 is 18 amino acids long. CDR3 amino acids: CASSKGLAGTTSTDTQYF. The CDR3 bases are TGTGCCAGCAGCAAAGGACTAGCGGGAACCACTAGCACAGATACGCAGTATTTT.

As to this clone: Since no conserved phenylalanine or tryptophan closes the CDR3, a read error is the likely cause. The limits of the CDR3 on the DNA are not certain, so only TCRdb's listed CDR3 is given. The chain is built from TRBV5-1 and TRBJ2-7; the table's TRBD2 call for D was not verified on the DNA. The CDR3 length is 10 residues, termini included. Germline V gives CDR1 SGHRS, CDR2 YFSETQ. This CDR3 is CASSLEGGGL.

V gene TRBV5-5 combines with J gene TRBJ2-7, with D maybe TRBD1 (5 bases). Trimming stripped 0 bases from V and 12 bases from J, with 16 bases between. CDR3 size: 13 residues. Per germline, CDR1 SGHKS and CDR2 YYEKEE (reference sequence). CDR3 bases: TGTGCCAGCAGCTTGGATTGGGGCGCAGAGTGGTACTTC. As protein: CASSLDWGAEWYF.

The chain recombines TRBV19 with TRBJ1-5; possible D gene TRBD1, 6 bases. The CDR3 is 11 amino acids. V lost 9 bases, J lost 4 bases, and 7 bases lay in between. CDR1 and CDR2 (germline): LNHDA, SQIVND (reference sequence). CDR3 nucleotides: TGTGCCAGCGGACAGAATCAGCCCCAGCATTTT. Translating it yields CASGQNQPQHF.

The chain is built from TRBV5-5 and TRBJ2-6; a possible D gene is TRBD2 (7 bases). This CDR3 spans 17 amino acids. From germline, CDR1 is SGHKS and CDR2 YYEKEE (reference sequence). Trimming left V 2 bases short and J 0 bases short, with 12 bases between. CDR3 coding DNA: TGTGCCAGCAGCTTAGGGGGGGGGAGCTCTGGGGCCAACGTCCTGACTTTC. It specifies CASSLGGGSSGANVLTF.